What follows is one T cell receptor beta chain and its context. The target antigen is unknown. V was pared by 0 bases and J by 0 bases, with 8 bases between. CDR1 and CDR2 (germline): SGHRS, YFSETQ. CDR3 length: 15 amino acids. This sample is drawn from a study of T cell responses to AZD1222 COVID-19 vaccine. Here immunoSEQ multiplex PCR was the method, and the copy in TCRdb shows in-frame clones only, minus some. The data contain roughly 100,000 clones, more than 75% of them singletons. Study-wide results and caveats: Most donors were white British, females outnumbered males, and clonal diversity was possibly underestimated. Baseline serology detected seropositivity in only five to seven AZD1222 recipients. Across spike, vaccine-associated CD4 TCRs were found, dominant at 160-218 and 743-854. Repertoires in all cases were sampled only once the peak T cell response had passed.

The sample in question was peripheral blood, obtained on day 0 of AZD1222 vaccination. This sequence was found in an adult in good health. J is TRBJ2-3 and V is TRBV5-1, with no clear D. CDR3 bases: TGCGCCAGCAGCTTGGATCTGCCTAGCACAGATACGCAGTATTTT. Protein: CASSLDLPSTDTQYF.